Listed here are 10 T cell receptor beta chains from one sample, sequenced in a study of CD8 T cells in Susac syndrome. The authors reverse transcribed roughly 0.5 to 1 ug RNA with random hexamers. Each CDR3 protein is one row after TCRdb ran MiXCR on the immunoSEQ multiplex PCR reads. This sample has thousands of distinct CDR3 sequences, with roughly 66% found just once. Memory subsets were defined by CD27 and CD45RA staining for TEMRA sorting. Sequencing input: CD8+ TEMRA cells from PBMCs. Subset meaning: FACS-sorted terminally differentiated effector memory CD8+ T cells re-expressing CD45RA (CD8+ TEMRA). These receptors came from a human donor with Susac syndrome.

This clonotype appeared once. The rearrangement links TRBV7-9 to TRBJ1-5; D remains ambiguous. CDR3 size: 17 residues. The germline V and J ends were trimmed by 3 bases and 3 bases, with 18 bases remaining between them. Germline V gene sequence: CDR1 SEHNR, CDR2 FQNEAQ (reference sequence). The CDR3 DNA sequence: TGTGCCAGCAGCTTTTTTGTCCCCAGGCAACTCAATCAGCCCCAGCATTTT. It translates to CASSFFVPRQLNQPQHF. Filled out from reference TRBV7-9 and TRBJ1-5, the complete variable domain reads DTGVSQNPRHKITKRGQNVTFRCDPISEHNRLYWYRQTLGQGPEFLTYFQNEAQLEKSRLLSDRFSAERPKGSFSTLEIQRTEQGDSAMYLCASSFFVPRQLNQPQHFGDGTRLSIL.

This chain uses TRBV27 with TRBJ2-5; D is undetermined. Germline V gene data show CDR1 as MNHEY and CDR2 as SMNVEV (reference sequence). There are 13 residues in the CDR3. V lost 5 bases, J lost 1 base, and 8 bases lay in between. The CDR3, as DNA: TGTGCCAGCAGTCTTTGGGGCCAAGAGACCCAGTACTTC. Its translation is CASSLWGQETQYF.

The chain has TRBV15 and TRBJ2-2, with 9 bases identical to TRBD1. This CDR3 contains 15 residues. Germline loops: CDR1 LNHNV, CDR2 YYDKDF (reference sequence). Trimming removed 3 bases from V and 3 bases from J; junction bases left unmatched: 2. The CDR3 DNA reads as TGTGCCACCAGCAGTTGGACAGGGGACACCGGGGAGCTGTTTTTT. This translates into CATSSWTGDTGELFF.

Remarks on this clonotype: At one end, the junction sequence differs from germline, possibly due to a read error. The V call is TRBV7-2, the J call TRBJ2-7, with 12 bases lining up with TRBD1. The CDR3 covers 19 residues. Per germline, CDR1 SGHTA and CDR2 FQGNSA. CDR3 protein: CASCFVLGTGGLQAYEQYF. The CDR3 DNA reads TGTGCCAGCTGCTTTGTTTTGGGGACAGGGGGCCTCCAGGCCTACGAGCAGTACTTC.

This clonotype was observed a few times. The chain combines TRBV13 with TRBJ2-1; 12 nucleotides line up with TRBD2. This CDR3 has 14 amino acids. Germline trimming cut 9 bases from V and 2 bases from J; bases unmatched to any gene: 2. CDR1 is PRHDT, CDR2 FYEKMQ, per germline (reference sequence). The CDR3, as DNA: TGTGCCAGAACTAGCGGGAGGACCTACAATGAGCAGTTCTTC. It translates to CARTSGRTYNEQFF.

CDR3 region: CASTRMGVPDIQYF. The DNA of the CDR3 is TGTGCCAGCACCCGAATGGGAGTTCCGGACATTCAGTACTTC. The chain joins TRBV28 to TRBJ2-4, with a weak D call TRBD2 (5 bases). V lost 7 bases and J 8 bases, leaving 18 bases between the germline ends. The CDR3 covers 14 residues. From germline, CDR1 is MDHEN and CDR2 SYDVKM.

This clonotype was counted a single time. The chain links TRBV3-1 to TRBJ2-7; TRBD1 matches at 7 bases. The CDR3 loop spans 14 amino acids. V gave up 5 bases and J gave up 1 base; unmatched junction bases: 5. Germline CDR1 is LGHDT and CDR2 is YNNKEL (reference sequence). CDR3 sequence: CASSFRQGSYEQYF. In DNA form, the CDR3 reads TGTGCCAGCAGCTTCCGACAGGGTTCCTACGAGCAGTACTTC.

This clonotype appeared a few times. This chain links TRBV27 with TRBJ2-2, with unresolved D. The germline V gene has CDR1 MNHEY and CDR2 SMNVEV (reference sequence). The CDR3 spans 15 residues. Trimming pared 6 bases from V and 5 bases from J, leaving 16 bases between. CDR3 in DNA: TGTGCCAGCAGCCCCCATATCCCGCGGACCGGGGAGCTGTTTTTT. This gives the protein CASSPHIPRTGELFF.

The CDR3 sequence is CASSLVDEQFF. CDR3 bases: TGTGCCAGCAGTTTAGTCGATGAGCAGTTCTTC. The chain recombines TRBV28 with TRBJ2-1; D uncertain. Germline V CDR1 and CDR2: MDHEN, SYDVKM. This CDR3 spans 11 amino acids. Deletions cut 2 bases from V and 8 bases from J, with 4 bases between.

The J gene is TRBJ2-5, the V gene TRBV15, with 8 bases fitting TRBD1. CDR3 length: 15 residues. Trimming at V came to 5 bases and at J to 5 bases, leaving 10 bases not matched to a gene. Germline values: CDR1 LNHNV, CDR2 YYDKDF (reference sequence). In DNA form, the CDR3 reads TGTGCCACCAGCCTCCAGGGGGCCCCGGGGGAGACCCAGTACTTC. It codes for CATSLQGAPGETQYF.